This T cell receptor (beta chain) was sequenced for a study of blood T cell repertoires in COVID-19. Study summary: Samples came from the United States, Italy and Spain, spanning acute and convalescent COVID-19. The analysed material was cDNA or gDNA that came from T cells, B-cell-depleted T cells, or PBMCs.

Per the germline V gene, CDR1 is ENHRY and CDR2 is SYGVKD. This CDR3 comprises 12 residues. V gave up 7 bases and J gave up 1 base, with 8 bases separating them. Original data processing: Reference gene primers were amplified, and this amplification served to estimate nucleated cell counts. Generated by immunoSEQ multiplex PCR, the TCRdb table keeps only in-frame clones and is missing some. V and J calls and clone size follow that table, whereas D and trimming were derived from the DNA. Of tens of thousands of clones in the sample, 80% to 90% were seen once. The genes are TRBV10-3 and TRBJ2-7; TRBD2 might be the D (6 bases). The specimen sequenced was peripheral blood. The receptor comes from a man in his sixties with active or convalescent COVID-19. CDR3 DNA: TGTGCCATCATGACTAGTTCCTACGAGCAGTACTTC. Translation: CAIMTSSYEQYF.